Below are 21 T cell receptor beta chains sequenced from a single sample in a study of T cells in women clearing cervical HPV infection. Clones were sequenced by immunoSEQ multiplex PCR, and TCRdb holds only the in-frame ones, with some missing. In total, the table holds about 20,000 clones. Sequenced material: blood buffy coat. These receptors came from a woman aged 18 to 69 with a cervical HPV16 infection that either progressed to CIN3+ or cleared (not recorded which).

CDR3 protein: CSARDDRGNYGYTF. The covered CDR3 bases are TGCAGTGCTAGAGATGACAGGGGGAACTATGGC. The V gene is TRBV20-1, the J gene TRBJ1-2; 9 bases are a match to TRBD1. With the read ending 3 residues before the CDR3 end, the germline J gene is used to fill in that end. Germline V gives CDR1 DFQATT, CDR2 SNEGSKA (reference sequence). The V and J ends lost 0 bases and 2 bases, in that order; junction bases with no gene match: 1. CDR3 length: 14 residues.

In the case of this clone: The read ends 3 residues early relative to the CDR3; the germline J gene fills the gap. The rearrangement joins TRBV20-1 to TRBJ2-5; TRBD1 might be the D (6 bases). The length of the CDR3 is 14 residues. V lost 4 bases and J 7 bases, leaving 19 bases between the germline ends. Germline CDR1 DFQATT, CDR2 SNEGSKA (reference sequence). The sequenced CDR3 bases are TGCAGTGCTATAAGAAACAGGGAACTGCGGACC. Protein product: CSAIRNRELRT. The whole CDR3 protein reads CSAIRNRELRTQYF.

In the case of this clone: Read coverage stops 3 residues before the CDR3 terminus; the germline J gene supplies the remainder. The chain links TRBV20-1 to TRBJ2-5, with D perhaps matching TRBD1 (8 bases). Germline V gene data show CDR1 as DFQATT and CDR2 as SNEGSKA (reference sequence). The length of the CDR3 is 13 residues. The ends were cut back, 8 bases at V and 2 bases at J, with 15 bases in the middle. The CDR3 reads CSIGQGGQETQYF. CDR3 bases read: TGCAGTATCGGACAGGGAGGGCAAGAGACC.

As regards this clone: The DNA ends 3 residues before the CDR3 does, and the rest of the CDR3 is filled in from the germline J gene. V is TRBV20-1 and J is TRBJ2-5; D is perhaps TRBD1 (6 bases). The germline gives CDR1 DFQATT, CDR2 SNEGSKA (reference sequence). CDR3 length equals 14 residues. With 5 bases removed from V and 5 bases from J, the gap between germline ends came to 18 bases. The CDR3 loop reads CSAGAWGRGETQYF. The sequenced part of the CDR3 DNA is TGCAGTGCTGGGGCTTGGGGGCGCGGGGAGACC.

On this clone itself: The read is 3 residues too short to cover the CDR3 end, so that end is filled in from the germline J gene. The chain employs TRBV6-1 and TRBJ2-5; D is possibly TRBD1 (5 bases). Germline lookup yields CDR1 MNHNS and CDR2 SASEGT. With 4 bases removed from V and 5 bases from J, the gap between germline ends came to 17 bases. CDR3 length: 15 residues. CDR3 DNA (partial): TGTGCCAGCAGTGCAGGGTCGAGTGGGCGGGAGACC. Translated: CASSAGSSGRET. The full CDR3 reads CASSAGSSGRETQYF.

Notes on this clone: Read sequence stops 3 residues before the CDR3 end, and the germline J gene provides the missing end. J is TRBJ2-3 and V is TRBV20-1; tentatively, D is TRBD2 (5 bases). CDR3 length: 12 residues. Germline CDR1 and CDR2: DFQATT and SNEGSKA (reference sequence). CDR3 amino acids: CSARGQRGPQYF. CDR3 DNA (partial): TGCAGTGCTAGAGGCCAGAGAGGGCCG.

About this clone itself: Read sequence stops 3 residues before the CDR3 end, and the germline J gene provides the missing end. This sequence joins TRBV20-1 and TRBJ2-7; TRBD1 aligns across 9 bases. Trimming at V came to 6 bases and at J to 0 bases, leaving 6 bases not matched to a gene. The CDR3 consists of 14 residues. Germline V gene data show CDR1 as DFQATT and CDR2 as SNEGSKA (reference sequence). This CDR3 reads CSATTGGRSYEQYF. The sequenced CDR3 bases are TGCAGTGCAACGACAGGGGGGCGCTCCTACGAG.

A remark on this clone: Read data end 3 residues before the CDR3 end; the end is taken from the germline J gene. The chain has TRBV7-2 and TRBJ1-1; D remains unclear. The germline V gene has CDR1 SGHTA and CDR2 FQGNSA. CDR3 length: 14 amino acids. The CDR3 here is CASSLETRKTEAFF. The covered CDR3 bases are TGTGCCAGCAGCTTAGAAACAAGGAAGACAGAA.

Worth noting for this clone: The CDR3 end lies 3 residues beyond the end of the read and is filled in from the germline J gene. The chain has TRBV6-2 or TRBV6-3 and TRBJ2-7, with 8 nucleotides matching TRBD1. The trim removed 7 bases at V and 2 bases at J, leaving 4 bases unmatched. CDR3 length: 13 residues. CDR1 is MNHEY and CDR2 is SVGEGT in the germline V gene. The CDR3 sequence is CASKTGAPYEQYF. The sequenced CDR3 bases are TGTGCCAGCAAGACAGGGGCCCCCTACGAG.

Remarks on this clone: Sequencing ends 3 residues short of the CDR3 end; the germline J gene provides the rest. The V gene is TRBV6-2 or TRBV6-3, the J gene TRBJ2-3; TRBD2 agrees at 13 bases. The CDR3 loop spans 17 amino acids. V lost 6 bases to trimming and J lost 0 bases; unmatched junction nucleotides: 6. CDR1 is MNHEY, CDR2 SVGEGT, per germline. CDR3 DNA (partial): TGTGCCAGCAGCCCGACTAGCGGGGGGCCTAGCACAGATACG. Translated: CASSPTSGGPSTDT. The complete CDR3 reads CASSPTSGGPSTDTQYF.

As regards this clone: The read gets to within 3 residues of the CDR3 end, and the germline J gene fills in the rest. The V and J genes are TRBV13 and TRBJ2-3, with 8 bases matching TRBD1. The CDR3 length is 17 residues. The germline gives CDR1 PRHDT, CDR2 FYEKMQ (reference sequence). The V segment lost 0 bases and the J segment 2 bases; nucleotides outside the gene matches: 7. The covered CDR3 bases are TGTGCCAGCAGCTTAGGTGAAATGACAGGGGACACAGATACG. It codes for CASSLGEMTGDTDT. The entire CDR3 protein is CASSLGEMTGDTDTQYF. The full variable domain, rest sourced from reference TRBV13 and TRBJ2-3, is AAGVIQSPRHLIKEKRETATLKCYPIPRHDTVYWYQQGPGQDPQFLISFYEKMQSDKGSIPDRFSAQQFSDYHSELNMSSLELGDSALYFCASSLGEMTGDTDTQYFGPGTRLTVL.

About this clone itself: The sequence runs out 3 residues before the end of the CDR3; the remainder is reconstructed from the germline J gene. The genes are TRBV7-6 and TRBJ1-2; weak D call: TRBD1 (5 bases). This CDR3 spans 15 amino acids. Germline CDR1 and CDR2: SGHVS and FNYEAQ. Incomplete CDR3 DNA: TGTGCCAGCAGCTTATTAGGGGAGAGAGGAGATACC. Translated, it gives CASSLLGERGDT. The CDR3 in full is CASSLLGERGDTYTF.

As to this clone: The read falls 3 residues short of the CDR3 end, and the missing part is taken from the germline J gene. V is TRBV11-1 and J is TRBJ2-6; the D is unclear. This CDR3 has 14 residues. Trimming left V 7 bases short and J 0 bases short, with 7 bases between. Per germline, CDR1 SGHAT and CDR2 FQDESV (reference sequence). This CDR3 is CASTVRSGANVLTF. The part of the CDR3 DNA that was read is TGTGCCAGCACCGTGCGCTCTGGGGCCAACGTC. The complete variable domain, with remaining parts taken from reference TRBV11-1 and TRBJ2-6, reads EAEVAQSPRYKITEKSQAVAFWCDPISGHATLYWYRQILGQGPELLVQFQDESVVDDSQLPKDRFSAERLKGVDSTLKIQPAELGDSAMYLCASTVRSGANVLTFGAGSRLTVL.

The covered CDR3 bases are TGTGCCATCAGCCGGGACAGCACCCTCTACGAG. Residues: CAISRDSTLYE. The entire CDR3 protein is CAISRDSTLYEQYF. The chain combines TRBV10-3 with TRBJ2-7; 7 positions match TRBD1. The sequenced fragment ends 3 residues before the CDR3 boundary, so the rest is inferred from the germline J gene. This CDR3 has 14 amino acids. Looked up from germline, CDR1 is ENHRY and CDR2 is SYGVKD. V shed 6 bases and J 3 bases; nucleotides not matched to a gene: 8.

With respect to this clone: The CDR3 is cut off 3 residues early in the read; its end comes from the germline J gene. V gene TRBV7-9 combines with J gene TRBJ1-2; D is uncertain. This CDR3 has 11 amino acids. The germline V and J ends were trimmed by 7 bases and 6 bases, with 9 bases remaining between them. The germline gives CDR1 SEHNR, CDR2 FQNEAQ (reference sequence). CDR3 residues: CASKSLHGYTF. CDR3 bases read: TGTGCCAGCAAATCCCTCCATGGC.

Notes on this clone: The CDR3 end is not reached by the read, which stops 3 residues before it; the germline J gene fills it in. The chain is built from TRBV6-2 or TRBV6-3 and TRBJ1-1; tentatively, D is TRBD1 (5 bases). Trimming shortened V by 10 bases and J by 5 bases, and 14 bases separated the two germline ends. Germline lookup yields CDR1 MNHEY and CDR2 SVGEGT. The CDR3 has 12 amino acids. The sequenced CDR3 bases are TGTGCCACCTCGGACATTCAAACTGAA. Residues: CATSDIQTE. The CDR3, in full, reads CATSDIQTEAFF.

The part of the CDR3 DNA that was read is TGTGCCAGTAGTATTGTGGGCAGGCAAGAGACG. This gives the protein CASSIVGRQET. Given in full, the CDR3 is CASSIVGRQETQYF. This sequence joins TRBV19 and TRBJ2-3; D is ambiguous. The read gets to within 3 residues of the CDR3 end, and the germline J gene fills in the rest. Germline CDR1 and CDR2: LNHDA and SQIVND (reference sequence). This CDR3 has 14 residues.

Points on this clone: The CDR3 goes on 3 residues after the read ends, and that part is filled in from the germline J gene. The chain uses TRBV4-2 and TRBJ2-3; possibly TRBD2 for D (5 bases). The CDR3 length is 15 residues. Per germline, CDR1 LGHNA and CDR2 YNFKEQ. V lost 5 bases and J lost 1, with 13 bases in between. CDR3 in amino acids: CASSYDWRGTDTQYF. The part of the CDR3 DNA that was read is TGTGCCAGCAGCTATGATTGGCGGGGCACAGATACG.

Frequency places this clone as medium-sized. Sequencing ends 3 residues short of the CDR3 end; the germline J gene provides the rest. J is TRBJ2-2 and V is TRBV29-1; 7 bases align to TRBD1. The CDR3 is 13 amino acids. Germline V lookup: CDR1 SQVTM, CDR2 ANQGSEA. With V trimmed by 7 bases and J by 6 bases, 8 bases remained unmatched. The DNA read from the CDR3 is TGCAGCGCCGCCCAGGGGGTGGCCGGGGAG. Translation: CSAAQGVAGE. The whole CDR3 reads CSAAQGVAGELFF.

CDR3 region: CSATGTGSTGELFF. Incomplete CDR3 DNA: TGCAGTGCTACAGGGACAGGGAGCACCGGGGAG. The chain employs TRBV20-1 and TRBJ2-2; the match to TRBD1 covers 9 bases. The read halts 3 residues ahead of the CDR3 end, with the missing end drawn from the germline J gene. The V gene end was trimmed by 4 bases and the J gene end by 4 bases; junction bases not matched to a gene: 4. This CDR3 contains 14 residues. Germline assignment: CDR1 DFQATT and CDR2 SNEGSKA (reference sequence).

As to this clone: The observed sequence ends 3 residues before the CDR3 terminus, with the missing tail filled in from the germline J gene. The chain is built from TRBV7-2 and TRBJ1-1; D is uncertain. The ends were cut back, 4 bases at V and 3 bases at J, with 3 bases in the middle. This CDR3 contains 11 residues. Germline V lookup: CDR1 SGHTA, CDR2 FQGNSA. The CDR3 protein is CASSSYTEAFF. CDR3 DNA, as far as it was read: TGTGCCAGCAGCTCCTACACTGAA.